Listed below are T cell receptor beta chains from one sample, sequenced in a study of vaccination and CD4 T cells after COVID-19. Their antigen targets remain unknown. TCRdb re-derived calls from the PCR reads in MiXCR, one entry per CDR3 protein. The sample shows some 7,000 distinct CDR3 sequences, less than 40% of them seen only once. Sequenced sample: CD4+ T cells from blood, cultured in vitro. The receptors here all came from a human donor in good health. CDR3s include the opening cysteine and the closing phenylalanine or tryptophan. A D gene is named only where the DNA matches it firmly. Size values are once, few and many counts, or a class for expanded clones, and some rows have none.

j_gene: TRBJ1-1
d_gene: -
abundance: -
v_gene: TRBV7-8
CDR3nt: TGTGCCAGCAGCTCCGACAGAGTGAACACTGAAGCTTTCTTT
CDR3aa: CASSSDRVNTEAFF

j_gene: TRBJ1-6
d_gene: -
abundance: -
v_gene: TRBV5-1
CDR3nt: TGCGCCAGCAGCTTGGATGGGCAGGGGAATTCACCCCCCCACTTT
CDR3aa: CASSLDGQGNSPPHF

j_gene: TRBJ1-1
d_gene: TRBD1
abundance: -
v_gene: TRBV28
CDR3nt: TGTGCCAGCAGTTTATTTCAACAGGGGGCGCGGGGTTTCTTT
CDR3aa: CASSLFQQGARGFF

j_gene: TRBJ2-1
d_gene: TRBD2
abundance: few
v_gene: TRBV5-1
CDR3nt: TGCGCCAGCACTGTAGCGGGAGGGCCCGCTCGCAACGAGCAGTTCTTC
CDR3aa: CASTVAGGPARNEQFF

j_gene: TRBJ1-5
d_gene: -
abundance: medium-sized
v_gene: TRBV7-2
CDR3nt: TGTGCCAGCAGCCCCCCGACCGGTCAGCCCCAGCATTTT
CDR3aa: CASSPPTGQPQHF

j_gene: TRBJ1-6
d_gene: -
abundance: few
v_gene: TRBV6-5
CDR3nt: TGTGCCAGCAGTTACTCGGACACTTTGAGCTCCTATAATTCACCCCTCCACTTT
CDR3aa: CASSYSDTLSSYNSPLHF

j_gene: TRBJ2-1
d_gene: -
abundance: -
v_gene: TRBV20-1
CDR3nt: TGCAGTGCTAGTAGGCGGATGAGCTCCTACAATGAGCAGTTCTTC
CDR3aa: CSASRRMSSYNEQFF

j_gene: TRBJ2-3
d_gene: -
abundance: few
v_gene: TRBV6-2/TRBV6-3
CDR3nt: TGTGCCAGCAGTTACTCGAGCGGCAGGGGAATCACAGATACGCAGTATTTT
CDR3aa: CASSYSSGRGITDTQYF

j_gene: TRBJ1-1
d_gene: -
abundance: -
v_gene: TRBV7-8
CDR3nt: TGTGCCAGCAGCTTGTGGGGGGTCATGAACACTGAAGCTTTCTTT
CDR3aa: CASSLWGVMNTEAFF

j_gene: TRBJ2-1
d_gene: -
abundance: -
v_gene: TRBV20-1
CDR3nt: TGCAGTGCTAGTCAGACGGGAAGCTCCTACAATGAGCAGTTCTTC
CDR3aa: CSASQTGSSYNEQFF

j_gene: TRBJ2-7
d_gene: TRBD1
abundance: few
v_gene: TRBV6-1
CDR3nt: TGTGCCAGCAAGCTAACCGGGACAGGGTTAAACGAGCAGTACTTC
CDR3aa: CASKLTGTGLNEQYF

j_gene: TRBJ2-7
d_gene: -
abundance: -
v_gene: TRBV12-3/TRBV12-4
CDR3nt: TGTGCCAGCAGTTTAGTGGCGGACCCCACGAGCTCCTACGAGCAGTACTTC
CDR3aa: CASSLVADPTSSYEQYF

j_gene: TRBJ2-7
d_gene: -
abundance: -
v_gene: TRBV5-8
CDR3nt: TGTGCCAGCACAGGTCTGGGGTGGGGGAACTACGAGCAGTACTTC
CDR3aa: CASTGLGWGNYEQYF

j_gene: TRBJ1-2
d_gene: -
abundance: few
v_gene: TRBV20-1
CDR3nt: TGCAGTGCTAGATCTGAGAACTATGGCTACACCTTC
CDR3aa: CSARSENYGYTF

j_gene: TRBJ1-2
d_gene: TRBD1
abundance: few
v_gene: TRBV7-9
CDR3nt: TGTGCCAGCAGCCGACCTGCGGACAGGGGTTATGGCTACACCTTC
CDR3aa: CASSRPADRGYGYTF

j_gene: TRBJ1-2
d_gene: TRBD1
abundance: few
v_gene: TRBV7-9
CDR3nt: TGTGCCAGCAGCTTAGTCGGGACAGGGGGGACTGGCTACACCTTC
CDR3aa: CASSLVGTGGTGYTF

j_gene: TRBJ2-5
d_gene: -
abundance: -
v_gene: TRBV15
CDR3nt: TGTGCCACCAGCAGAGATCGGCAGACCCAGTACTTC
CDR3aa: CATSRDRQTQYF

j_gene: TRBJ1-5
d_gene: -
abundance: -
v_gene: TRBV6-5
CDR3nt: TGTGCCAGCAGTTACCTATACAGGGAAAATCAGCCCCAGCATTTT
CDR3aa: CASSYLYRENQPQHF

j_gene: TRBJ2-3
d_gene: TRBD2
abundance: -
v_gene: TRBV27
CDR3nt: TGTGCCAGCAGTCACGTAGCGGGAATGGGGGATACGCAGTATTTT
CDR3aa: CASSHVAGMGDTQYF

j_gene: TRBJ1-2
d_gene: -
abundance: hyperexpanded
v_gene: TRBV6-1
CDR3nt: TGTGCCAGCACCACGCCGGGACGGGCCTATGGCTACACCTTC
CDR3aa: CASTTPGRAYGYTF

j_gene: TRBJ2-7
d_gene: -
abundance: few
v_gene: TRBV25-1
CDR3nt: TGTGCCAGCAGTGAACCAGGCAGCCTGCGGCAGTACTTC
CDR3aa: CASSEPGSLRQYF

j_gene: TRBJ2-1
d_gene: TRBD2
abundance: -
v_gene: TRBV5-1
CDR3nt: TGCGCCAGCAGCTCCGGACTAGCGGGAGATAATGAGCAGTTCTTC
CDR3aa: CASSSGLAGDNEQFF

j_gene: TRBJ2-6
d_gene: -
abundance: -
v_gene: TRBV12-5
CDR3nt: TGTGCTAGTGGTCGGTCCTCGGGGGCCAACGTCCTGACTTTC
CDR3aa: CASGRSSGANVLTF

j_gene: TRBJ2-1
d_gene: -
abundance: once
v_gene: TRBV5-6
CDR3nt: TGTGCCAGCAGCGCCGGGACTCGGTGGAATGAGCAGTTCTTC
CDR3aa: CASSAGTRWNEQFF

j_gene: TRBJ2-1
d_gene: TRBD2
abundance: -
v_gene: TRBV19
CDR3nt: TGTGCCAGTAGTAGGCTGGATAGCGGGACTGTTGAGCAGTTCTTC
CDR3aa: CASSRLDSGTVEQFF

j_gene: TRBJ2-1
d_gene: -
abundance: few
v_gene: TRBV6-2/TRBV6-3
CDR3nt: TGTGCCAGCAGCCTCCTCGGCTCCAGCTCCTACAATGAGCAGTTCTTC
CDR3aa: CASSLLGSSSYNEQFF

j_gene: TRBJ2-5
d_gene: -
abundance: -
v_gene: TRBV20-1
CDR3nt: TGCAGTGCTAGCAGCGTAACCTACCAAGAGACCCAGTACTTC
CDR3aa: CSASSVTYQETQYF

j_gene: TRBJ1-2
d_gene: -
abundance: -
v_gene: TRBV28
CDR3nt: TGTGCCGTCACGAGGGGCGGGAACTATGGCTACACCTTC
CDR3aa: CAVTRGGNYGYTF

j_gene: TRBJ1-1
d_gene: -
abundance: -
v_gene: TRBV6-1
CDR3nt: TGTGCCAGCAGATCAGGGTTGGCTGAAGCTTTCTTT
CDR3aa: CASRSGLAEAFF

j_gene: TRBJ1-1
d_gene: -
abundance: -
v_gene: TRBV7-2
CDR3nt: TGTGCCAGCAGCGCCACACCGGGTGAGAACACTGAAGCTTTCTTT
CDR3aa: CASSATPGENTEAFF

j_gene: TRBJ1-1
d_gene: -
abundance: -
v_gene: TRBV7-2
CDR3nt: TGTGCCAGCAGAGTAAAAGCCGGGGGACTTAACACTGAAGCTTTCTTT
CDR3aa: CASRVKAGGLNTEAFF

j_gene: TRBJ2-7
d_gene: TRBD2
abundance: -
v_gene: TRBV6-1
CDR3nt: TGTGCCAGCAGGCGACTAGCGGGCACCTCTCACCACGAGCAGTACTTC
CDR3aa: CASRRLAGTSHHEQYF

j_gene: TRBJ1-5
d_gene: -
abundance: -
v_gene: TRBV7-8
CDR3nt: TGTGCCAGCAGCCCGTTCGAGGGCAATCAGCCCCAGCATTTT
CDR3aa: CASSPFEGNQPQHF

j_gene: TRBJ1-6
d_gene: -
abundance: -
v_gene: TRBV20-1
CDR3nt: TGCAGTGCTAGCAGCGGACAGTCGAATTCACCCCTCCACTTT
CDR3aa: CSASSGQSNSPLHF

j_gene: TRBJ1-2
d_gene: -
abundance: few
v_gene: TRBV12-3/TRBV12-4
CDR3nt: TGTGCCAGCAGTTTCAAATGGTCCTATGGCTACACCTTC
CDR3aa: CASSFKWSYGYTF

j_gene: TRBJ1-5
d_gene: TRBD1
abundance: few
v_gene: TRBV10-2
CDR3nt: TGCGCCAGCAGTTCCCCGGACAGGGATGAGCCCCAGCATTTT
CDR3aa: CASSSPDRDEPQHF

j_gene: TRBJ2-1
d_gene: TRBD2
abundance: few
v_gene: TRBV5-5
CDR3nt: TGTGCCAGCAGCCAGGGACTATTCAGCTCCTACAATGAGCAGTTCTTC
CDR3aa: CASSQGLFSSYNEQFF

j_gene: TRBJ1-6
d_gene: -
abundance: -
v_gene: TRBV6-5
CDR3nt: TGTGCCAGCAGTTACTCTTTGCCAGCATTCCCCCTCCACTTT
CDR3aa: CASSYSLPAFPLHF

j_gene: TRBJ2-1
d_gene: TRBD2
abundance: few
v_gene: TRBV6-2/TRBV6-3
CDR3nt: TGTGCCAGCAGTTACCATCGAGCGGGGGGCATCTCCTACAATGAGCAGTTCTTC
CDR3aa: CASSYHRAGGISYNEQFF

j_gene: TRBJ2-3
d_gene: TRBD2
abundance: few
v_gene: TRBV20-1
CDR3nt: TGCAGTGCGGCGACTAGCGGGGCGTCAGATACGCAGTATTTT
CDR3aa: CSAATSGASDTQYF

j_gene: TRBJ2-5
d_gene: -
abundance: -
v_gene: TRBV14
CDR3nt: TGTGCCAGCAGCGAATATACAGAGTTCCAAGAGACCCAGTACTTC
CDR3aa: CASSEYTEFQETQYF

j_gene: TRBJ2-3
d_gene: TRBD2
abundance: few
v_gene: TRBV6-1
CDR3nt: TGTGCCAGCAGTGAAGATAGCGGGGGGCTGAAAGATACGCAGTATTTT
CDR3aa: CASSEDSGGLKDTQYF

j_gene: TRBJ1-4
d_gene: -
abundance: few
v_gene: TRBV15
CDR3nt: TGTGCCACCAGCAGAGATCGAGGAGGGTATACAACTAATGAAAAACTGTTTTTT
CDR3aa: CATSRDRGGYTTNEKLFF

j_gene: TRBJ1-1
d_gene: -
abundance: few
v_gene: TRBV6-5
CDR3nt: TGTGCCAGCAGTTACGACGGGGGGGAGACTGAAGCTTTCTTT
CDR3aa: CASSYDGGETEAFF

j_gene: TRBJ1-5
d_gene: -
abundance: few
v_gene: TRBV15
CDR3nt: TGTGCCACCAGCAGAGATCGTAAGGGTCGGGGACAGCCCCAGCATTTT
CDR3aa: CATSRDRKGRGQPQHF